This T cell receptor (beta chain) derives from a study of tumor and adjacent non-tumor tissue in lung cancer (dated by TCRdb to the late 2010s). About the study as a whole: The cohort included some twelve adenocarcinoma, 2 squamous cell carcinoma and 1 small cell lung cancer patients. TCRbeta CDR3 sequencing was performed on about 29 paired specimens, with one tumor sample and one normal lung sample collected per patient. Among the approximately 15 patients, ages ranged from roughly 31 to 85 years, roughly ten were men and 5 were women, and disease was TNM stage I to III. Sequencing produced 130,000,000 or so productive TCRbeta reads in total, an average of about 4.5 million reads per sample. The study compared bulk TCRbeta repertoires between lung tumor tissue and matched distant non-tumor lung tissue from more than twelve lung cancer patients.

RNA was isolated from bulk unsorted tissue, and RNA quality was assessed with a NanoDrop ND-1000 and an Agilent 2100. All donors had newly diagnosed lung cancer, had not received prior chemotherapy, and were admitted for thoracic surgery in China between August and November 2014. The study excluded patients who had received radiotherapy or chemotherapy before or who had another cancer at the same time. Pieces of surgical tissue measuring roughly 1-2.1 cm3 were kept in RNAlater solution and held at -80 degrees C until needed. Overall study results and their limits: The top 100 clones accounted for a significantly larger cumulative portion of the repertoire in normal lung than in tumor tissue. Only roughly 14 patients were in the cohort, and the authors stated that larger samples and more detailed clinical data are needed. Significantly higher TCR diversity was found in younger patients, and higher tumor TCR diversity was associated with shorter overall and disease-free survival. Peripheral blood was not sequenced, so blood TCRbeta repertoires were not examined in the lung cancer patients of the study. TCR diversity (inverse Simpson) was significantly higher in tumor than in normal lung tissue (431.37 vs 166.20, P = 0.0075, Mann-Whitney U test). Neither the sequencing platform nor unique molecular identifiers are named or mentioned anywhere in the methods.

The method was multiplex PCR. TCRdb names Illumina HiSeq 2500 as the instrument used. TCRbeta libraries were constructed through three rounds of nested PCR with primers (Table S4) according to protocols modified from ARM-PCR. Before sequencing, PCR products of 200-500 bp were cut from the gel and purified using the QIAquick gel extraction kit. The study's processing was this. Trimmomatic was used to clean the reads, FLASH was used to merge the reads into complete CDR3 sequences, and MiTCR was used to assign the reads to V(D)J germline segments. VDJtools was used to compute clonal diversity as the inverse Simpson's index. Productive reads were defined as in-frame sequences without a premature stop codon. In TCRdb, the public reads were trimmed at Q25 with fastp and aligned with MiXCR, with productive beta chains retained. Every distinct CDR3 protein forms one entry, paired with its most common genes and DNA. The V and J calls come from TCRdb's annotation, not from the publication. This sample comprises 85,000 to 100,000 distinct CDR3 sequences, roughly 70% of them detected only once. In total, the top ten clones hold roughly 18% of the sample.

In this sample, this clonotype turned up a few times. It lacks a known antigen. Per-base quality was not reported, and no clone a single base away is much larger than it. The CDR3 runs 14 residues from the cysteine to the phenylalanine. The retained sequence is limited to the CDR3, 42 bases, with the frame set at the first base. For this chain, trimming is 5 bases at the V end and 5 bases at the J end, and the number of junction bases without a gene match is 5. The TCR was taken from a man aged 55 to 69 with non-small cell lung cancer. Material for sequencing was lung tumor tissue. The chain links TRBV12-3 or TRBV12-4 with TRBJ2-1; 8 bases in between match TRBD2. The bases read TGTGCCAGCAGTCCGACTAGCGACAACAATGAGCAGTTCTTC. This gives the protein CASSPTSDNNEQFF.